This is a list of T cell receptor beta chains from one sample in a study of Ad26.COV2.S vaccination and SARS-CoV-2 variants. Clones were read by immunoSEQ multiplex PCR, and TCRdb kept only the in-frame ones, dropping some. The data contain about 410,000 clones, about 92% of them singletons. The material was peripheral blood, obtained in a trial of Ad26.COV2.S vaccine versus placebo. The receptors derive from a person aged 18-65 years who received the Ad26.COV2.S COVID-19 vaccine or a placebo. The CDR3 runs from the conserved cysteine through the conserved F or W. Fields, in order: D gene, clone size, CDR3 length, V gene, J gene, CDR3 DNA, CDR3 protein. The D gene is left open where the match is weak. The listing skips clone size in some rows; elsewhere it reads once, few, many or a size class.

>NA|NA|16|TRBV9|TRBJ1-4
TGTGCCAGCAGCGGCCAAGCCAGGCCAACTAATGAAAAACTGTTTTTT
CASSGQARPTNEKLFF
>NA|once|14|TRBV6-5|TRBJ1-4
TGTGCCAGCAGCGTAGACAGATGGAATGAAAAACTGTTTTTT
CASSVDRWNEKLFF
>TRBD1|once|13|TRBV27|TRBJ2-7
TGTGCCAGCAGTAGGACAGGGTCCTACGAGCAGTACTTC
CASSRTGSYEQYF
>NA|NA|11|TRBV28|TRBJ2-7
TGTGCCAGCAGTCCCGCGGGACCTCCGGCCTTC
CASSPAGPPAF
>TRBD1|NA|13|TRBV19|TRBJ2-7
TGTGCCAGTAACCCCCGACAGGGCTACGAGCAGTACTTC
CASNPRQGYEQYF
>NA|NA|15|TRBV5-1|TRBJ2-3
TGCGCCAGCAGCTTGGTTGGGGATCTGGGAGATACGCAGTATTTT
CASSLVGDLGDTQYF
>NA|NA|15|TRBV5-6|TRBJ1-5
TGTGCCAGCAGCTTGGACCAAACCCCATGGCAGCCCCAGCATTTT
CASSLDQTPWQPQHF
>NA|NA|10|TRBV6-6|TRBJ1-2
TGTGCCAGCAGTTATTTGGGCTACACCTTC
CASSYLGYTF
>NA|once|15|TRBV19|TRBJ1-4
TGTGCCGCCAATGGGGGTAGAAGTGCTAATGAAAAACTGTTTTTT
CAANGGRSANEKLFF
>NA|NA|13|TRBV12-3/TRBV12-4|TRBJ2-3
TGTGCCAGCAGTATTAGCGGCACAGATACGCAGTATTTT
CASSISGTDTQYF
>TRBD2|NA|18|TRBV3-1/TRBV3-2|TRBJ2-3
TGTGCCAGCAGCCAAGTTCTAGCGGGGGGGCCTCTCACAGATACGCAGTATTTT
CASSQVLAGGPLTDTQYF
>NA|NA|13|TRBV12-5|TRBJ2-5
TGTGCTAGTGGTTTGTCAGGGTTGGAGACCCAGTACTTC
CASGLSGLETQYF
>NA|NA|12|TRBV19|TRBJ1-2
TGTGCCAGTAGTATAACAGGGAATGGCTACACCTTC
CASSITGNGYTF
>NA|NA|13|TRBV5-6|TRBJ1-4
TGTGCCAGCAGCCTTCTAGCTAATGAAAAACTGTTTTTT
CASSLLANEKLFF
>NA|once|13|TRBV3-1/TRBV3-2|TRBJ1-1
TGTGCCAGCAGGCGAAACATGAACACTGAAGCTTTCTTT
CASRRNMNTEAFF
>NA|NA|14|TRBV2|TRBJ1-5
TGTGCCAGCAGTGGCATGTCGGGGAATCAGCCCCAGCATTTT
CASSGMSGNQPQHF
>NA|NA|16|TRBV7-9|TRBJ2-3
TGTGCCAGCAGCTTAATGTCCGACCCGAGCACAGATACGCAGTATTTT
CASSLMSDPSTDTQYF
>TRBD2|once|19|TRBV3-1/TRBV3-2|TRBJ2-6
TGTGCCAGCAGCCAAGAGTCTAGCGGGTCCCTTATGGGGGCCAACGTCCTGACTTTC
CASSQESSGSLMGANVLTF
>NA|NA|12|TRBV2|TRBJ2-5
TGTGCCAGCAGTGAGAGACCGGAGACCCAGTACTTC
CASSERPETQYF
>TRBD2|once|15|TRBV5-4|TRBJ2-1
TGTGCCAGCAGCTCGACTAGCGGGGGGGCAAATGAGCAGTTCTTC
CASSSTSGGANEQFF
>TRBD1|NA|13|TRBV30|TRBJ2-7
TGTGCCTGGACCGGGACAGGGACCTTAGAGCAGTACTTC
CAWTGTGTLEQYF
>TRBD2|NA|15|TRBV19|TRBJ2-3
TGTGCCAGTAGTCTGGGAGGGCCCAACACAGATACGCAGTATTTT
CASSLGGPNTDTQYF
>TRBD2|NA|16|TRBV27|TRBJ2-7
TGTGCCAGCAGTTTATCTGTCGCTCGGGGGGCCTACGAGCAGTACTTC
CASSLSVARGAYEQYF
>NA|few|16|TRBV10-2|TRBJ1-1
TGCGCCAGCAGTGGAGGGGGACAACGGACGAACACTGAAGCTTTCTTT
CASSGGGQRTNTEAFF
>TRBD1|NA|15|TRBV5-8|TRBJ2-7
TGTGCCAGCAGCTCCCGGACAGGGGGGTACTACGAGCAGTACTTC
CASSSRTGGYYEQYF
>NA|NA|13|TRBV3-1/TRBV3-2|TRBJ1-2
TGTGCCAGCAACCGCGGGGGGGCGGGTGGCTACACCTTC
CASNRGGAGGYTF
>NA|NA|13|TRBV18|TRBJ1-2
TGTGCCAGCTCACCGACGGTGAATGATGGCTACACCTTC
CASSPTVNDGYTF
>NA|NA|17|TRBV29-1|TRBJ1-4
TGCAGCGTTGAGACGGTGAAGATAAGAAGAACTAATGAAAAACTGTTTTTT
CSVETVKIRRTNEKLFF
>NA|NA|13|TRBV6-5|TRBJ1-2
TGTGCCAGCAGAAACGGCAGGGGAGTCGGCTACACCTTC
CASRNGRGVGYTF
>NA|NA|13|TRBV7-9|TRBJ1-2
TGTGCCAGCAGCTCCGCCAGAAATTATGGCTACACCTTC
CASSSARNYGYTF
>TRBD2|NA|14|TRBV6-2/TRBV6-3|TRBJ2-1
TGTGCCAGCAGTTACGGCTCGGGGGGGGCCGTGCAGTTCTTC
CASSYGSGGAVQFF
>TRBD1|NA|14|TRBV19|TRBJ2-1
TGTGCCAGTAGTACCGGGACAGGGATCAATGAGCAGTTCTTC
CASSTGTGINEQFF
>NA|NA|12|TRBV28|TRBJ2-5
TGTGCCAGCAGTCCTACCACGCCGGCCCAGTACTTC
CASSPTTPAQYF
>NA|NA|17|TRBV4-1|TRBJ1-4
TGCGCCAGCAGCCAAGATTATGTTGGTACAACTAATGAAAAACTGTTTTTT
CASSQDYVGTTNEKLFF
>NA|NA|12|TRBV30|TRBJ1-1
TGTGCCTGGAGTGTACAGACCACTGAAGCTTTCTTT
CAWSVQTTEAFF
>NA|once|13|TRBV7-6|TRBJ2-1
TGTGCCAGCAGTCCAGGTGGGGGCCTTGAGCAGTTCTTC
CASSPGGGLEQFF
>NA|NA|14|TRBV7-6|TRBJ2-2
TGTGCCAGCAGCTTAGTTAGGGAAACCGGGGAGCTGTTTTTT
CASSLVRETGELFF
>NA|NA|17|TRBV15|TRBJ2-3
TGTGCCACCAGCAGAGATCACTGGGGCCAGAGCACAGATACGCAGTATTTT
CATSRDHWGQSTDTQYF
>NA|NA|14|TRBV7-2|TRBJ2-7
TGTGCCAGCAAAAACCTGGGGGGCAGCGCCCGGCAGTACTTC
CASKNLGGSARQYF
>NA|NA|13|TRBV5-6|TRBJ1-5
TGTGCCAGCAGTATGGGTGGGAGTCAGCCCCAGCATTTT
CASSMGGSQPQHF
>TRBD1|NA|16|TRBV6-5|TRBJ1-5
TGTGCCAGCAGTTACGGCAGGGGGCGGAAGGATCAGCCCCAGCATTTT
CASSYGRGRKDQPQHF
>NA|NA|19|TRBV4-3|TRBJ2-6
TGCGCCAGCAGCCAAGATTACAGGGCCCAAACCTCTGGGGCCAACGTCCTGACTTTC
CASSQDYRAQTSGANVLTF
>NA|NA|15|TRBV15|TRBJ1-3
TGTGCCACCAGCAGAGATGGGGAACCTGGAAACACCATATATTTT
CATSRDGEPGNTIYF
>TRBD1|NA|13|TRBV2|TRBJ1-2
TGTGCCGGATACGGGACAGATAACTATGGCTACACCTTC
CAGYGTDNYGYTF
>TRBD1|once|15|TRBV3-1/TRBV3-2|TRBJ1-1
TGTGCCAGCAGCCGTGCCGGGACAGCGAACACTGAAGCTTTCTTT
CASSRAGTANTEAFF
>TRBD1|NA|17|TRBV7-8|TRBJ1-5
TGTGCCAGCAGCTCGACTCCGGGACAGGGGCCCCAACTAGCCCAGCATTTT
CASSSTPGQGPQLAQHF
>NA|NA|15|TRBV7-2|TRBJ1-4
TGTGCCAGCAGCTCCACTTCGGGTAGTAATGAAAAACTGTTTTTT
CASSSTSGSNEKLFF
>TRBD2|once|16|TRBV28|TRBJ2-1
TGTGCCAGCAGTTTAGGAGTTAGCGGGGGGGTAGATGAGCAGTTCTTC
CASSLGVSGGVDEQFF
>NA|NA|16|TRBV5-5|TRBJ1-3
TGTGCCAGCAGCTTGCCTCCAGGACCCTCTGGAAACACCATATATTTT
CASSLPPGPSGNTIYF